The 13 T cell receptor beta chains listed next were all sequenced from one sample in a study of control samples from healthy donors and cancer patients. The method was immunoSEQ multiplex PCR; TCRdb's version includes in-frame clones alone and lacks a portion of them. The data contain more than 35,000 clones, around four fifths of them seen just once; the ten biggest clones take up about 22%. Sequencing used PBMCs. The receptors come from a woman in her fifties or sixties with lung cancer.

The rearrangement uses TRBV6-6 and TRBJ2-1; D call uncertain. Germline CDR1 and CDR2: MNHNY and SVGAGI (reference sequence). There are 12 residues in the CDR3. With 4 bases removed from V and 5 bases from J, the gap between germline ends came to 6 bases. The CDR3 DNA reads TGTGCCAGCAGTTCGCATAACAATGAGCAGTTCTTC. It specifies CASSSHNNEQFF.

In its sample, this clone was seen once. V is TRBV7-6 and J is TRBJ2-1, with D perhaps matching TRBD1 (6 bases). The length of the CDR3 is 14 residues. V lost 5 bases, J lost 5 bases, and 13 bases lay in between. From germline, CDR1 is SGHVS and CDR2 FNYEAQ. The chain's CDR3 is CASSPGTIDNEQFF. CDR3 in DNA: TGTGCCAGCAGCCCCGGGACAATTGACAATGAGCAGTTCTTC.

J is TRBJ2-3 and V is TRBV28, with D tentatively TRBD2 (6 bases). The CDR3 is 15 residues long. The V end was cut by 5 bases, the J end by 2 bases, with 14 bases between. CDR1 and CDR2 (germline): MDHEN, SYDVKM. As DNA, the CDR3 is TGTGCCAGCAGTGCGTGGGGCGGGATCACAGATACGCAGTATTTT. Encoded protein: CASSAWGGITDTQYF.

On this clone: Compared with germline, one end of the junction differs, possibly owing to a read error. This chain connects TRBV6-2 or TRBV6-3 to TRBJ2-6; D is perhaps TRBD1 (5 bases). Germline V CDR1 and CDR2: MNHEY, SVGEGT. CDR3 length: 16 amino acids. CDR3 amino acids: CASSMTRTSGANVPTF. The CDR3 nucleotides read TGTGCCAGCAGTATGACACGGACCTCTGGGGCCAACGTCCCGACTTTC.

V and J are TRBV7-3 and TRBJ2-3; D is undetermined. The CDR3 contains 13 residues. CDR1 SGHTA and CDR2 FQGTGA come from the germline V gene. V lost 3 bases, J lost 2 bases, and 6 bases lay in between. The CDR3 sequence is CASSLLFTDTQYF. In nucleotides, the CDR3 is TGTGCCAGCAGCTTGCTCTTCACAGATACGCAGTATTTT.

The chain recombines TRBV5-1 with TRBJ1-4; the D is unclear. V was pared by 4 bases and J by 7 bases, with 17 bases between. This CDR3 has 15 residues. Germline-derived CDR1 and CDR2 are SGHRS and YFSETQ. CDR3 sequence: CASSATHGMGEKLFF. The CDR3 nucleotides are TGCGCCAGCAGCGCCACGCATGGGATGGGTGAAAAACTGTTTTTT. Complete variable domain (other parts from reference TRBV5-1 and TRBJ1-4): KAGVTQTPRYLIKTRGQQVTLSCSPISGHRSVSWYQQTPGQGLQFLFEYFSETQRNKGNFPGRFSGRQFSNSRSEMNVSTLELGDSALYLCASSATHGMGEKLFFGSGTQLSVL.

This chain uses TRBV18 with TRBJ1-6; the match to TRBD1 covers 9 bases. The germline V gene has CDR1 KGHSH and CDR2 LQKENI. The V and J ends lost 4 bases and 9 bases, in that order; junction bases with no gene match: 4. CDR3 length equals 14 residues. Written as DNA, the CDR3 is TGTGCCAGCTCACTTCGACAGGGGGGTTCACCCCTCCACTTT. Residues: CASSLRQGGSPLHF.

The rearrangement joins TRBV19 to TRBJ1-1; 8 nucleotides match TRBD1. With V trimmed by 6 bases and J by 4 bases, 7 bases remained unmatched. The CDR3 runs to 14 residues. Germline loops: CDR1 LNHDA, CDR2 SQIVND (reference sequence). In nucleotides, the CDR3 is TGTGCCAGTAGCCAACAGGGGGGTGGCACTGAAGCTTTCTTT. The encoded protein is CASSQQGGGTEAFF. Drawing the rest from reference TRBV19 and TRBJ1-1, the complete variable domain is DGGITQSPKYLFRKEGQNVTLSCEQNLNHDAMYWYRQDPGQGLRLIYYSQIVNDFQKGDIAEGYSVSREKKESFPLTVTSAQKNPTAFYLCASSQQGGGTEAFFGQGTRLTVV.

This chain connects TRBV2 to TRBJ1-2; D gene unclear. The CDR3 runs to 11 residues. CDR1 and CDR2 from the germline V gene are SNHLY and FYNNEI. V lost 3 bases and J lost 8, with 7 bases in between. The CDR3 region is CASSEEGGYTF. CDR3 DNA: TGTGCCAGCAGTGAGGAAGGCGGCTACACCTTC.

The chain combines TRBV18 with TRBJ1-2; 7 positions agree with TRBD1. After removal of 2 bases from V and 8 bases from J, the junction contained 11 bases not matched to a gene. The CDR3 runs 15 residues. The germline gives CDR1 KGHSH, CDR2 LQKENI. In DNA, the CDR3 is TGTGCCAGCTCACCAGCCGGGACAGACGCTTACGGCTACACCTTC. Translated, it gives CASSPAGTDAYGYTF.

The V call is TRBV2, the J call TRBJ1-1; tentative D call: TRBD1 (5 bases). Trimming took off 6 bases at V and 1 base at J, with 9 bases between the two ends. This CDR3 is 13 amino acids long. The germline CDR1 and CDR2 sequences are SNHLY and FYNNEI. The CDR3 protein is CASRGRENTEAFF. In DNA, the CDR3 is TGTGCCAGCAGGGGACGGGAGAACACTGAAGCTTTCTTT. The full variable domain, in which reference TRBV2 and TRBJ1-1 provide the parts outside the CDR3, is EPEVTQTPSHQVTQMGQEVILRCVPISNHLYFYWYRQILGQKVEFLVSFYNNEISEKSEIFDDQFSVERPDGSNFTLKIRSTKLEDSAMYFCASRGRENTEAFFGQGTRLTVV.

This chain joins TRBV5-1 and TRBJ2-4; D gene uncertain. V shed 1 base and J shed 6 bases, with 8 bases lying between them. Germline CDR1 SGHRS, CDR2 YFSETQ. The CDR3 is made up of 13 amino acids. CDR3 DNA: TGCGCCAGCAGCTTGTGGGTGGGAAACATTCAGTACTTC. This codes for CASSLWVGNIQYF.

The chain carries TRBV11-2 and TRBJ1-4; TRBD1 matches 7 bases. CDR3 length equals 14 residues. V was clipped by 8 bases and J by 5 bases; unmatched bases: 8. Germline CDR1 SGHAT, CDR2 FQNNGV. The DNA for the CDR3 is TGTGCCAGCCGCCGAGGGACAGCGAATGAAAAACTGTTTTTT. It codes for CASRRGTANEKLFF.